This T cell receptor (beta chain) was found in a study of early stage breast cancer tumors. Method: immunoSEQ multiplex PCR; TCRdb's copy keeps in-frame clones and lacks some. This sample has under 45,000 clones, with 65% to 75% found just once. Trimming stripped 5 bases from V and 1 base from J, with 9 bases between. The germline V gene has CDR1 SGHNT and CDR2 YENEEA. The CDR3 length is 15 residues. Turning to this clone: Its antigen remains unidentified.

Study-level points and caveats: Comparing each tissue with blood distinguished tumor from normal in about 85% of the 16 patients. Unsorted bulk genomic DNA sequencing lacked pairing and functional marker data.

Sequencing was carried out using blood. The clonotype was recovered from a person aged 55 to 70 with breast cancer. This sequence joins TRBV11-3 and TRBJ2-6; D is perhaps TRBD2 (5 bases). The CDR3 region has the DNA TGTGCCAGCAGCCGCGGAGGATCTGGGGCCAACGTCCTGACTTTC. Translating gives CASSRGGSGANVLTF.